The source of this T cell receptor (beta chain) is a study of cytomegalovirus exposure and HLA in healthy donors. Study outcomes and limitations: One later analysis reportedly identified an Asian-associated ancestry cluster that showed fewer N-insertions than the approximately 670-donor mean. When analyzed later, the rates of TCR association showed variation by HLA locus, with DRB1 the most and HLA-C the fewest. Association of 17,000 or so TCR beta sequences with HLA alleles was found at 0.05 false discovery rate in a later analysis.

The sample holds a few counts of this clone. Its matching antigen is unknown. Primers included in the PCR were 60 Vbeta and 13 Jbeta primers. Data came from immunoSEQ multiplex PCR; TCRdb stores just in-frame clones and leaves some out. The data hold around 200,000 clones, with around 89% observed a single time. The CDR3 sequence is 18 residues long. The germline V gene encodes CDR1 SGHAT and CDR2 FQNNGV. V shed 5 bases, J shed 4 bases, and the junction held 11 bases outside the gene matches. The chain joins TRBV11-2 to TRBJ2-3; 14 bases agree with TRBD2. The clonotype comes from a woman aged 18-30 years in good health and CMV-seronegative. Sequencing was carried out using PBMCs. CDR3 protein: CASSQRLAGGRGADTQYF. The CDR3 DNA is TGTGCCAGCAGCCAGCGACTAGCGGGGGGGCGTGGGGCAGATACGCAGTATTTT.